This record looks at one T cell receptor beta chain sequence and its context. Method: immunoSEQ multiplex PCR; TCRdb's copy keeps in-frame clones and lacks some. This sample has 150,000 or so clones, with roughly 90% found just once. The CDR3 loop spans 14 amino acids. Trimming left V 1 base short and J 8 bases short, with 12 bases between. CDR1 LGHDT and CDR2 YNNKEL come from the germline V gene (reference sequence). This sample is part of a study of control samples from healthy donors and cancer patients. The sequencing input was blood. The sequence was obtained from a man younger than 40 in good health. The V call is TRBV3-1 (or the pseudogene TRBV3-2), the J call TRBJ2-1; D remains ambiguous. The CDR3 nucleotides are TGTGCCAGCAGCCAAGGTAGGAATCGCGATGAGCAGTTCTTC. Translated: CASSQGRNRDEQFF.